This TCR beta chain stems from a study of beta chain features in type 1 diabetes. Isolated RNA was reverse transcribed in full, so expressed TCRB transcripts were sequenced. Some clones are missing from TCRdb's copy, which holds only in-frame ones; the method was immunoSEQ multiplex PCR. The sample yields some 700,000 clones, around 15% seen once. CDR3 length: 17 amino acids. V dropped 1 base and J dropped 4 bases, with 18 bases sitting between them. Looked up from germline, CDR1 is SEHNR and CDR2 is FQNEAQ (reference sequence). Study-wide results and limits: TCRB CDR3s were moderately but significantly shorter in Type 1 diabetes patients in all four CD4+ subsets. Diminished insertions and augmented deletions at VDJ junctions characterized type 1 diabetes patients.

This clone was observed a handful of times. Its specificity is unknown. Purities over 98% were achieved in all sorted populations. The chain combines TRBV7-9 with TRBJ2-3; no firm D call. This TCR came from a man aged 18-30 years with type 1 diabetes. Sequencing was carried out using naive CD4+ T cells from blood. CDR3 sequence (DNA): TGTGCCAGCAGCTTAGAAGTAGTGATCGGGCGATCAGATACGCAGTATTTT. This gives the protein CASSLEVVIGRSDTQYF.